The TCR beta chain under discussion was sequenced for a study of cytotoxic CD8 clonotypes in ibrutinib-treated CLL. Findings of the study overall: Sampling times differed between sustained-remission and progressing patients.

Germline V lookup: CDR1 LNHNV, CDR2 YYDKDF (reference sequence). After removal of 4 bases from V and 6 bases from J, the junction contained 9 bases not matched to a gene. The CDR3 contains 15 residues. Sequencing sought depths of 1 in 200,000 to 1 in 1 million T cells. The method was immunoSEQ multiplex PCR; TCRdb's version includes in-frame clones alone and lacks a portion of them. This sample has around 77,000 clones, with over 75% found just once. Worth noting for this clone: Its antigen is as yet unknown.

The sample here was PBMCs, taken at disease progression, from a patient treated with ibrutinib. The clonotype was recovered from a human donor with chronic lymphocytic leukemia. The rearrangement joins TRBV15 to TRBJ2-4; TRBD1 matches 7 bases. The DNA of the CDR3 is TGTGCCACCAGCATTCCCGGGACAGTGGTAAACATTCAGTACTTC. Translation: CATSIPGTVVNIQYF. Full variable domain (missing parts from reference TRBV15 and TRBJ2-4): DAMVIQNPRYQVTQFGKPVTLSCSQTLNHNVMYWYQQKSSQAPKLLFHYYDKDFNNEADTPDNFQSRRPNTSFCFLDIRSPGLGDTAMYLCATSIPGTVVNIQYFGAGTRLSVL.